This is a list of T cell receptor beta chains from one sample in a study of memory CD4+ T cells and cytomegalovirus serostatus. Data came from immunoSEQ multiplex PCR; TCRdb stores just in-frame clones and leaves some out. The sample includes 50,000 to 60,000 clones, 70% to 85% seen only once; the top ten take over 0.55%. Sequenced: memory CD4+ T cells from blood. The origin of the receptors is an adult in good health and CMV-seronegative. Each CDR3 is given with its conserved first and last residue. The order of the fields is D gene, V gene, J gene, clone size, CDR3 DNA, CDR3 protein. A D gene is named only where the DNA matches it firmly. Part of the rows lack a size; the others show once, few, many or a class for expanded clones.

D gene: TRBD1
V gene: TRBV28
J gene: TRBJ2-7
clone size: .
CDR3 DNA: TGTGCCAGCAGGCTTGGGACAGGGGGCTACGAGCAGTACTTC
CDR3 protein: CASRLGTGGYEQYF

D gene: TRBD1
V gene: TRBV28
J gene: TRBJ1-5
clone size: .
CDR3 DNA: TGTGCCAGCAGTACCCGGGACAGGTATGGTCAGCCCCAGCATTTT
CDR3 protein: CASSTRDRYGQPQHF

D gene: .
V gene: TRBV6-1
J gene: TRBJ1-5
clone size: few
CDR3 DNA: TGTGCCAGCAGGGACGGAGGGGGGCAGCCCCAGCATTTT
CDR3 protein: CASRDGGGQPQHF

D gene: .
V gene: TRBV12-5
J gene: TRBJ2-3
clone size: .
CDR3 DNA: TGTGCTAGTGGTTTGGAGGACCCATTTCGAGATACGCAGTATTTT
CDR3 protein: CASGLEDPFRDTQYF

D gene: TRBD1
V gene: TRBV19
J gene: TRBJ1-5
clone size: few
CDR3 DNA: TGTGCCAGTAGGACCGGGACAGGGGGAACGAGCAATCAGCCCCAGCATTTT
CDR3 protein: CASRTGTGGTSNQPQHF

D gene: TRBD1
V gene: TRBV7-9
J gene: TRBJ2-3
clone size: .
CDR3 DNA: TGTGCCAGCAGCTTACTGCGGACAGGGAGCACAGATACGCAGTATTTT
CDR3 protein: CASSLLRTGSTDTQYF

D gene: TRBD1
V gene: TRBV29-1
J gene: TRBJ2-7
clone size: .
CDR3 DNA: TGCAGCGTTGTTTGGCAGGGGGCTTACGAGCAGTACTTC
CDR3 protein: CSVVWQGAYEQYF

D gene: TRBD1
V gene: TRBV6-1
J gene: TRBJ1-4
clone size: .
CDR3 DNA: TGTGCCAGCAGTACAGGGGATCATGGAGAAAAACTGTTTTTT
CDR3 protein: CASSTGDHGEKLFF

D gene: .
V gene: TRBV7-9
J gene: TRBJ1-1
clone size: .
CDR3 DNA: TGTGCCAGCAGCTTAGCGGTGGTAAACACTGAAGCTTTCTTT
CDR3 protein: CASSLAVVNTEAFF

D gene: .
V gene: TRBV6-1
J gene: TRBJ1-5
clone size: .
CDR3 DNA: TGTGCCAGCAGTGAAGACAGGCCCCAGCATTTT
CDR3 protein: CASSEDRPQHF

D gene: .
V gene: TRBV7-9
J gene: TRBJ2-1
clone size: .
CDR3 DNA: TGTGCCAGCAGCTTCTTCCGGGGGCGGAATGAGCAGTTCTTC
CDR3 protein: CASSFFRGRNEQFF

D gene: TRBD2
V gene: TRBV5-6
J gene: TRBJ2-1
clone size: .
CDR3 DNA: TGTGCCAGCAGCTTGTCGGCTAGCGGGAGTGAGCAGTTCTTC
CDR3 protein: CASSLSASGSEQFF

D gene: .
V gene: TRBV4-1
J gene: TRBJ1-4
clone size: few
CDR3 DNA: TGCGCCAGCAGCCAAGAAGGGGGTTCTGGGGAAAAACTGTTTTTT
CDR3 protein: CASSQEGGSGEKLFF

D gene: .
V gene: TRBV6-1
J gene: TRBJ1-3
clone size: once
CDR3 DNA: TGTGCCAGCAGTGGTGGGACTGCCGGAAACACCATATATTTT
CDR3 protein: CASSGGTAGNTIYF

D gene: .
V gene: TRBV29-1
J gene: TRBJ1-4
clone size: .
CDR3 DNA: TGCAGCGCCCATCGGGGGGATGAAAAACTGTTTTTT
CDR3 protein: CSAHRGDEKLFF

D gene: .
V gene: TRBV21-1
J gene: TRBJ1-5
clone size: .
CDR3 DNA: TGTGCCAGCAGCAAAGTGGGGACAGCCAGCAATCAGCCCCAGCATTTT
CDR3 protein: CASSKVGTASNQPQHF

D gene: TRBD1
V gene: TRBV7-9
J gene: TRBJ1-1
clone size: .
CDR3 DNA: TGTGCCAGCAGCTTAGTAGGACAGGATCAAGCTTTCTTT
CDR3 protein: CASSLVGQDQAFF

D gene: .
V gene: TRBV5-1
J gene: TRBJ2-3
clone size: .
CDR3 DNA: TGCGCCAGCAGGGGGCAGGGGTCTAGCACAGATACGCAGTATTTT
CDR3 protein: CASRGQGSSTDTQYF

D gene: .
V gene: TRBV7-9
J gene: TRBJ2-3
clone size: .
CDR3 DNA: TGTGCCAGCAGCCGCAGTGTTGTGGCCACAGATACGCAGTATTTT
CDR3 protein: CASSRSVVATDTQYF

D gene: .
V gene: TRBV18
J gene: TRBJ2-2
clone size: .
CDR3 DNA: TGTGCCAGCTCACCACAGAACACCGGGGAGCTGTTTTTT
CDR3 protein: CASSPQNTGELFF

D gene: .
V gene: TRBV11-2
J gene: TRBJ1-3
clone size: .
CDR3 DNA: TGTGCCAGCAGCTCCCCGAGGGGGGGCCGCTTAAACACCATATATTTT
CDR3 protein: CASSSPRGGRLNTIYF

D gene: .
V gene: TRBV9
J gene: TRBJ2-5
clone size: once
CDR3 DNA: TGTGCCAGCAGCGTAGGGCGGGGTGGAGAGACCCAGTACTTC
CDR3 protein: CASSVGRGGETQYF

D gene: TRBD1
V gene: TRBV2
J gene: TRBJ1-2
clone size: .
CDR3 DNA: TGTGCCGCGCGGACAGGTCGTAACTATGGCTACACCTTC
CDR3 protein: CAARTGRNYGYTF

D gene: TRBD1
V gene: TRBV18
J gene: TRBJ2-7
clone size: .
CDR3 DNA: TGTGCCAGCACCCGACAGGGGGTTGTGTACGAGCAGTACTTC
CDR3 protein: CASTRQGVVYEQYF

D gene: .
V gene: TRBV5-1
J gene: TRBJ2-6
clone size: .
CDR3 DNA: TGCGCCAGCAGCCCCGATGTGTTTGCCAACGTCCTGACTTTC
CDR3 protein: CASSPDVFANVLTF

D gene: .
V gene: TRBV2
J gene: TRBJ1-5
clone size: .
CDR3 DNA: TGTGCCAGCAGAGCGAAGGACACAAGCAATCAGCCCCAGCATTTT
CDR3 protein: CASRAKDTSNQPQHF

D gene: TRBD2
V gene: TRBV28
J gene: TRBJ2-1
clone size: .
CDR3 DNA: TGTGCCAGCAGTTCCCCCCTAGCGGGGAGCTACAATGAGCAGTTCTTC
CDR3 protein: CASSSPLAGSYNEQFF

D gene: TRBD1
V gene: TRBV6-6
J gene: TRBJ2-7
clone size: .
CDR3 DNA: TGTGCCAGCTGGGACAGTGCCTACGAGCAGTACTTC
CDR3 protein: CASWDSAYEQYF

D gene: TRBD1
V gene: TRBV30
J gene: TRBJ2-3
clone size: .
CDR3 DNA: TGTGCCTGGGAACGGGCAGGGGGCGGCACAGATACGCAGTATTTT
CDR3 protein: CAWERAGGGTDTQYF

D gene: TRBD1
V gene: TRBV18
J gene: TRBJ1-1
clone size: .
CDR3 DNA: TGTGCCAGCTCACCACCGATGGGACAGGGGACTGAAGCTTTCTTT
CDR3 protein: CASSPPMGQGTEAFF

D gene: TRBD2
V gene: TRBV7-3
J gene: TRBJ2-1
clone size: .
CDR3 DNA: TGTGCCAGCAGCTTACCTAGCGGGGGGCCCCCGGGGTCCTACAATGAGCAGTTCTTC
CDR3 protein: CASSLPSGGPPGSYNEQFF

D gene: .
V gene: TRBV18
J gene: TRBJ1-1
clone size: once
CDR3 DNA: TGTGCCAGCTCGAATACAGAGAACACTGAAGCTTTCTTT
CDR3 protein: CASSNTENTEAFF

D gene: .
V gene: TRBV6-5
J gene: TRBJ1-2
clone size: few
CDR3 DNA: TGTGCCAGCAGTTCAATCGGGGGAGGCTACACCTTC
CDR3 protein: CASSSIGGGYTF

D gene: TRBD2
V gene: TRBV29-1
J gene: TRBJ2-7
clone size: .
CDR3 DNA: TGCAGCGTTTTGTCTAGCGGGGGGACCTACGAGCAGTACTTC
CDR3 protein: CSVLSSGGTYEQYF

D gene: .
V gene: TRBV11-1
J gene: TRBJ2-6
clone size: .
CDR3 DNA: TGTGCCAGCAGCTTATCCAACTCTGGGGCCAACGTCCTGACTTTC
CDR3 protein: CASSLSNSGANVLTF

D gene: .
V gene: TRBV11-1
J gene: TRBJ2-3
clone size: .
CDR3 DNA: TGTGCCAGCAGCCGGGCCCACAGGACCACAGATACGCAGTATTTT
CDR3 protein: CASSRAHRTTDTQYF

D gene: .
V gene: TRBV19
J gene: TRBJ1-6
clone size: .
CDR3 DNA: TGTGCCAGTATAGGGGGAGGCAATTCACCCCTCCACTTT
CDR3 protein: CASIGGGNSPLHF

D gene: .
V gene: TRBV2
J gene: TRBJ2-7
clone size: .
CDR3 DNA: TGTGCCAGCACCGAGCGGCAGTCCTACGAGCAGTACTTC
CDR3 protein: CASTERQSYEQYF

D gene: .
V gene: TRBV4-3
J gene: TRBJ2-3
clone size: .
CDR3 DNA: TGCGCCAGCAGCCAAGAGGTCGGCACAGATACGCAGTATTTT
CDR3 protein: CASSQEVGTDTQYF

D gene: .
V gene: TRBV5-1
J gene: TRBJ1-3
clone size: few
CDR3 DNA: TGCGCCAGCAGCTTGGTCGGCTCTGGAAACACCATATATTTT
CDR3 protein: CASSLVGSGNTIYF

D gene: TRBD1
V gene: TRBV6-1
J gene: TRBJ1-1
clone size: .
CDR3 DNA: TGTGCCAGCAGTGAGTACAGGGGGCGGACCACTGAAGCTTTCTTT
CDR3 protein: CASSEYRGRTTEAFF

D gene: .
V gene: TRBV2
J gene: TRBJ2-5
clone size: .
CDR3 DNA: TGTGCCAGCAGCGGACAGTCTCGAGAGACCCAGTACTTC
CDR3 protein: CASSGQSRETQYF

D gene: .
V gene: TRBV4-1
J gene: TRBJ2-3
clone size: .
CDR3 DNA: TGCGCCAGCAGCCAAGATTTTGGGAAAGCGGATACGCAGTATTTT
CDR3 protein: CASSQDFGKADTQYF

D gene: .
V gene: TRBV5-8
J gene: TRBJ2-7
clone size: .
CDR3 DNA: TGTGCCAGCAGCTTGGAGGGGCCCCGGGCCTACGAGCAGTACTTC
CDR3 protein: CASSLEGPRAYEQYF

D gene: .
V gene: TRBV19
J gene: TRBJ2-3
clone size: few
CDR3 DNA: TGTGCCAGTAGTATGGGGGACACCTTGACAGATACGCAGTATTTT
CDR3 protein: CASSMGDTLTDTQYF

D gene: .
V gene: TRBV6-5
J gene: TRBJ1-2
clone size: .
CDR3 DNA: TGTGCCAGCAGTTACTCGATAGGGGCTAACTATGGCTACACCTTC
CDR3 protein: CASSYSIGANYGYTF

D gene: .
V gene: TRBV4-2
J gene: TRBJ1-4
clone size: .
CDR3 DNA: TGTGCCAGCAGCCGGGAGAGATCGACAACTAATGAAAAACTGTTTTTT
CDR3 protein: CASSRERSTTNEKLFF

D gene: TRBD1
V gene: TRBV7-9
J gene: TRBJ2-7
clone size: once
CDR3 DNA: TGTGCCAGCACCTCCCTGGACAGGGGAGTCTACGAGCAGTACTTC
CDR3 protein: CASTSLDRGVYEQYF

D gene: .
V gene: TRBV11-2
J gene: TRBJ2-7
clone size: .
CDR3 DNA: TGTGCCAGCAGCTTAACAGGCCGCGTCGAGCAGTACTTC
CDR3 protein: CASSLTGRVEQYF

D gene: TRBD2
V gene: TRBV7-6
J gene: TRBJ2-3
clone size: .
CDR3 DNA: TGTGCCAGCAGCTTAGAATCCTTCGGGGGGGTCCCTAGCACAGATACGCAGTATTTT
CDR3 protein: CASSLESFGGVPSTDTQYF

D gene: .
V gene: TRBV19
J gene: TRBJ1-5
clone size: .
CDR3 DNA: TGTGCCAGCTTAGGAGACAGAAACAATCAGCCCCAGCATTTT
CDR3 protein: CASLGDRNNQPQHF

D gene: .
V gene: TRBV5-1
J gene: TRBJ2-3
clone size: .
CDR3 DNA: TGCGCCAGCAGCCCGAGCACAGATACGCAGTATTTT
CDR3 protein: CASSPSTDTQYF

D gene: TRBD2
V gene: TRBV27
J gene: TRBJ2-7
clone size: .
CDR3 DNA: TGTGCCAGCAGTTTAGGACTAGCGGGGGTGGGAGAGCAGTACTTC
CDR3 protein: CASSLGLAGVGEQYF

D gene: TRBD2
V gene: TRBV10-3
J gene: TRBJ2-3
clone size: .
CDR3 DNA: TGTGCCATCAGTGAGCGAGTAGGCGGGGGTGGATCTAGCACAGATACGCAGTATTTT
CDR3 protein: CAISERVGGGGSSTDTQYF

D gene: .
V gene: TRBV9
J gene: TRBJ2-3
clone size: .
CDR3 DNA: TGTGCCAGCAGCGCTATCCTGGGGGGGGCCTCCACAGATACGCAGTATTTT
CDR3 protein: CASSAILGGASTDTQYF

D gene: TRBD1
V gene: TRBV18
J gene: TRBJ2-1
clone size: .
CDR3 DNA: TGTGCCAGCTCCGGACAGGGGACCTACAATGAGCAGTTCTTC
CDR3 protein: CASSGQGTYNEQFF

D gene: .
V gene: TRBV10-3
J gene: TRBJ2-7
clone size: few
CDR3 DNA: TGTGCCATCAGTGAGTCGCCAGGCAACTCCTACGAGCAGTACTTC
CDR3 protein: CAISESPGNSYEQYF